This T cell receptor beta chain was captured in a study of T cell repertoires in cytomegalovirus infection. Study-level findings and limits: In two of eight donors, the top clonotype was HLA-C-restricted CMV-specific. Cumulative public TCR beta family frequency identified CMV carriers with the relevant HLA.

A word on this clonotype: The antigen is not known.

The CDR3 has 13 residues. The germline V gene encodes CDR1 SQVTM and CDR2 ANQGSEA. MiXCR, run by TCRdb on the reads, gives a single entry per CDR3 protein. The data hold more than 650,000 distinct CDR3 sequences, with 35% observed a single time. This chain links TRBV29-1 with TRBJ1-1; possible D gene TRBD1, 5 bases. The origin of this receptor is a human donor in good health (CMV status not recorded). Some clones in this sample may be carry-over from other donors' samples. Sequences were obtained from PBMCs. The CDR3: CSGEGYLGTEAFF. For the CDR3, the DNA is TGCAGTGGTGAGGGGTACCTGGGGACTGAAGCTTTCTTT.